The entry below gives a single T cell receptor beta chain sequence along with its context. The antigen remains unidentified. Germline V gives CDR1 SEHNR, CDR2 FQNEAQ (reference sequence). The CDR3 totals 18 residues. Trimming at V came to 3 bases and at J to 5 bases, leaving 17 bases not matched to a gene. The data were taken from a study of PD-1 blockade in classical Hodgkin lymphoma. This table comes from immunoSEQ multiplex PCR, and its TCRdb copy is limited to in-frame clones, with some not included. Here the sample spans about 15,000 clones, around four fifths being singletons. Brentuximab vedotin exposure varied, and every patient relapsed after autologous stem cell transplantation. Purification of CD4+ T cells from thawed PBMCs was achieved by magnetic negative selection. Study-wide findings and caveats: CD4+ TCR diversity climbed significantly by C4D1, unlike CD8+ TCR diversity. Healthy donors reportedly exceeded newly diagnosed patients in baseline TCR diversity.

The V call is TRBV7-9, the J call TRBJ1-2; 8 bases fit TRBD1. The sample was CD4+ T cells from blood, taken at baseline. The receptor's source is a human donor with classical Hodgkin lymphoma. CDR3 protein: CASSFLTGAGGFHYGYTF. The CDR3 region has the DNA TGTGCCAGCAGCTTTCTAACGGGGGCAGGGGGCTTTCATTATGGCTACACCTTC. Complete variable domain (other parts from reference TRBV7-9 and TRBJ1-2): DTGVSQNPRHKITKRGQNVTFRCDPISEHNRLYWYRQTLGQGPEFLTYFQNEAQLEKSRLLSDRFSAERPKGSFSTLEIQRTEQGDSAMYLCASSFLTGAGGFHYGYTFGSGTRLTVV.